The 20 T cell receptor beta chains listed next were all sequenced from one sample in a study of glioma-infiltrating T cells. The iRepertoire nested amplicon-rescue multiplex PCR amplified TCR alpha and beta CDR3s from RNA. Each CDR3 protein is one row after TCRdb ran MiXCR on the multiplex PCR reads. Of around 99,000 distinct CDR3 sequences in the sample, approximately 26% were seen once. The sample comprised glioma tissue, nonneoplastic brain tissue, or PBMCs (not recorded which). The receptors here all came from a human donor with low-grade glioma or glioblastoma, undergoing nonglioma brain surgery, or in good health (not recorded which).

This clonotype came up many times. The chain employs TRBV12-3 or TRBV12-4 and TRBJ1-5; D gene uncertain. The CDR3 loop spans 15 amino acids. The V and J ends lost 2 bases and 5 bases respectively, with 13 bases between them. The CDR3 sequence is CASSLTGIVYQPQHF. CDR3 nucleotide sequence: TGTGCCAGCAGTTTAACTGGTATCGTTTATCAGCCCCAGCATTTT.

The table lists this clonotype with many counts. The chain joins TRBV6-4 to TRBJ2-6; 9 bases fit TRBD2. CDR1 and CDR2 (germline): MRHNA, SNTAGT. The CDR3 extends over 17 amino acids. The trim removed 3 bases at V and 0 bases at J, leaving 3 bases unmatched. DNA of the CDR3: TGTGCCAGCAGTGAACTAGCGGGCAACTCTGGGGCCAACGTCCTGACTTTC. Its protein product is CASSELAGNSGANVLTF.

Many counts were recorded for this clonotype. The genes are TRBV6-1 and TRBJ2-5; D is unresolved. V dropped 10 bases and J dropped 2 bases, with 14 bases sitting between them. CDR1 is MNHNS and CDR2 is SASEGT in the germline V gene. The CDR3 contains 13 residues. In DNA, the CDR3 is TGTGCCACTAACCAACTCAGGCAAGAGACCCAGTACTTC. It codes for CATNQLRQETQYF.

This clonotype was observed many times. The chain couples TRBV28 to TRBJ1-2; the D gene is possibly TRBD1 (5 bases). Germline V CDR1 and CDR2: MDHEN, SYDVKM. The V end was cut by 10 bases, the J end by 9 bases, with 27 bases between. The CDR3 sequence is 15 residues long. CDR3: CATYAFPPSGQRYTF. CDR3 coding DNA: TGTGCCACCTACGCGTTTCCACCCTCAGGACAACGCTACACCTTC.

The chain is built from TRBV19 and TRBJ1-3; D is unclear. Per the germline V gene, CDR1 is LNHDA and CDR2 is SQIVND (reference sequence). V was shortened by 3 bases and J by 2 bases, with 11 bases between the two germline ends. The CDR3 length is 15 residues. CDR3 residues: CASSIGLAAGNTIYF. Written as DNA, the CDR3 is TGTGCCAGTAGTATCGGTTTAGCTGCTGGAAACACCATATATTTT. Full variable domain (outside the CDR3, taken from reference TRBV19 and TRBJ1-3): DGGITQSPKYLFRKEGQNVTLSCEQNLNHDAMYWYRQDPGQGLRLIYYSQIVNDFQKGDIAEGYSVSREKKESFPLTVTSAQKNPTAFYLCASSIGLAAGNTIYFGEGSWLTVV.

The table lists this clonotype with a few counts. The V call is TRBV5-1, the J call TRBJ2-1; D unresolved. The CDR3 is 14 amino acids. The germline V gene has CDR1 SGHRS and CDR2 YFSETQ. V was clipped by 0 bases and J by 7 bases, with 11 bases between them. DNA of the CDR3: TGCGCCAGCAGCTTGGAGAATGCAGGTAATGAGCAGTTCTTC. It encodes CASSLENAGNEQFF.

This clonotype has a handful of counts. The V and J genes are TRBV2 and TRBJ2-6; the match to TRBD1 covers 8 bases. CDR3 length equals 17 residues. Unmatched junction bases numbered 7, after V lost 4 bases and J lost 2 bases. The V gene's germline CDR1 is SNHLY and CDR2 FYNNEI. The CDR3: CASSAQGALTGANVLTF. The CDR3 region has the DNA TGTGCCAGCAGTGCTCAGGGGGCGCTTACTGGGGCCAACGTCCTGACTTTC.

This clonotype has a handful of counts. The CDR3 here is CASSTSGGRDNEQFF. The CDR3 DNA reads as TGTGCCAGTAGTACTAGCGGGGGGAGGGACAATGAGCAGTTCTTC. The V gene is TRBV19, the J gene TRBJ2-1; 11 nucleotides line up with TRBD2. V shed 4 bases and J 5 bases; nucleotides not matched to a gene: 4. CDR1 is LNHDA and CDR2 is SQIVND in the germline V gene (reference sequence). This CDR3 region has 15 residues.

This clonotype was detected many times. The genes are TRBV27 and TRBJ2-1, with D unresolved. There are 12 residues in the CDR3. CDR1 and CDR2 from the germline V gene are MNHEY and SMNVEV (reference sequence). Trimming took off 2 bases at V and 9 bases at J, with 8 bases between the two ends. The DNA for the CDR3 is TGTGCCAGCAGTTTAGGAGTGGGTGAGCAGTTCTTC. As protein: CASSLGVGEQFF.

This clonotype was observed many times. The chain has TRBV9 and TRBJ2-3, with 11 bases aligning to TRBD2. The CDR3 runs to 15 residues. V dropped 1 base and J dropped 5; count of bases not matched to a gene: 3. Germline V CDR1 and CDR2: SGDLS, YYNGEE. CDR3 loop: CASSVMTSGVDTQYF. CDR3 sequence (DNA): TGTGCCAGCAGCGTAATGACTAGCGGGGTAGATACGCAGTATTTT.

The table lists this clonotype with many counts. This chain joins TRBV6-4 and TRBJ1-2, with 7 bases aligning to TRBD1. V was clipped by 7 bases and J by 8 bases; unmatched bases: 16. The CDR3 extends over 15 amino acids. Germline V gene sequence: CDR1 MRHNA, CDR2 SNTAGT. The CDR3 DNA follows: TGTGCCAGCAAGGAGCAGGGGGTTCCTGCGGGCGGCTACACCTTC. As protein: CASKEQGVPAGGYTF.

This clonotype occurred many times. The V call is TRBV12-3 or TRBV12-4, the J call TRBJ2-7; D might be TRBD1 or TRBD2, each matching 5 bases. This CDR3 region has 12 residues. Trimming removed 5 bases from V and 2 bases from J, with 7 bases in between. CDR3 DNA sequence: TGTGCCAGCAGTCCGGGACCCTACGAGCAGTACTTC. Encoded protein: CASSPGPYEQYF.

The table lists this clonotype with many counts. V usage is TRBV20-1 and J usage is TRBJ2-1, with 8 nucleotides matching TRBD2. Germline CDR1 and CDR2: DFQATT and SNEGSKA (reference sequence). The CDR3 has 14 amino acids. V lost 7 bases, J lost 1 base, and 6 bases stayed unmatched. DNA of the CDR3: TGCAGTGTGCAAGCGGGAGCGTCCTACAATGAGCAGTTCTTC. It is translated as CSVQAGASYNEQFF.

Of note for this clonotype: In this CDR3 the conserved last residue, phenylalanine or tryptophan, is missing, so a read error is likely. The chain uses TRBV6-2 or TRBV6-3 and TRBJ1-1, with a possible D match to TRBD1 (5 bases). There are 13 residues in the CDR3. The V gene's germline CDR1 is MNHEY and CDR2 SVGEGT. The V gene lost 5 bases and the J gene lost 1 base, with 8 bases spanning the gap. CDR3 in amino acids: CASSVGPNTEAFS. The CDR3 DNA is TGTGCCAGCAGTGTGGGACCGAACACTGAAGCTTTCTCC.

In this sample, this clonotype turned up many times. This chain joins TRBV4-2 and TRBJ1-1; D is unresolved. CDR1 and CDR2 from the germline V gene are LGHNA and YNFKEQ. Between the trimmed V and J ends, which lost 4 bases and 2 bases, there was a span of 14 bases. The CDR3 loop spans 15 amino acids. For the CDR3, the DNA is TGTGCCAGCAGCCCCCCCCCGGGGTTTAACACTGAAGCTTTCTTT. Protein sequence: CASSPPPGFNTEAFF.

The rearrangement joins TRBV6-5 to TRBJ2-7, with no clear D. The germline V gene has CDR1 MNHEY and CDR2 SVGAGI. Trimming pared 2 bases from V and 11 bases from J, leaving 16 bases between. This CDR3 has 13 amino acids. CDR3 DNA sequence: TGTGCCAGCAGTTACGGTGGTAGCCTCTACGAGTACTTC. Translated, it gives CASSYGGSLYEYF.

This chain joins TRBV12-3 or TRBV12-4 and TRBJ2-1, with a tentative D call TRBD1 (5 bases). This CDR3 has 13 amino acids. V gave up 5 bases and J gave up 10 bases, with 15 bases separating them. The CDR3 DNA reads TGTGCCAGCAGTCCCGACAGATTCCAAGAGCAGTTCTTC. Protein: CASSPDRFQEQFF.

As concerns this clonotype: This may be a read error, as it is one base from a much larger clone. The V call is TRBV5-1, the J call TRBJ1-5; tentatively, D is TRBD1 (5 bases). The CDR3 loop spans 15 amino acids. The V and J ends lost 5 bases and 4 bases respectively, with 16 bases between them. From germline, CDR1 is SGHRS and CDR2 YFSETQ. The CDR3 DNA reads as TGCGCCAGCAGACGGGGGGAAGGTAGGAATCAGCCCCAGCATTTT. It yields the protein CASRRGEGRNQPQHF.

This clonotype has at least ten counts. The rearrangement joins TRBV7-2 to TRBJ2-7; 13 bases map to TRBD2. The CDR3 runs 15 residues. Losses at the gene ends were 5 bases for V and 4 bases for J; bases not matched to a gene: 5. Germline CDR1 and CDR2: SGHTA and FQGNSA. CDR3 in amino acids: CASSPGLAGAYEQYF. CDR3 coding DNA: TGTGCCAGCAGCCCAGGACTAGCGGGAGCTTACGAGCAGTACTTC.

This clonotype was counted many times. V gene TRBV12-3 or TRBV12-4 combines with J gene TRBJ1-5, with unresolved D. The CDR3 loop spans 15 amino acids. The germline V and J ends were trimmed by 1 base and 4 bases, with 11 bases remaining between them. The CDR3 sequence is CASSLVPGPNQPQHF. CDR3 nucleotide sequence: TGTGCCAGCAGTTTAGTCCCAGGTCCGAATCAGCCCCAGCATTTT.